This T cell receptor (beta chain) was sequenced during a study of blood T cell repertoires in COVID-19. The CDR3 loop spans 17 amino acids. V was shortened by 2 bases and J by 0 bases, with 13 bases between the two germline ends. Germline V CDR1 and CDR2: LGHDT, YNNKEL (reference sequence). Clones were sequenced by immunoSEQ multiplex PCR, and TCRdb holds only the in-frame ones, with some missing. Of approximately 130,000 clones listed, 77% are singletons. This clone was counted only a few times. This TCR was recovered from an elderly man with acute or convalescent COVID-19. The material sequenced was peripheral blood. V usage is TRBV3-1 (or the pseudogene TRBV3-2) and J usage is TRBJ1-4; D possibly corresponds to TRBD1 (6 bases). The CDR3 here is CASSQTNRVTTNEKLFF. The CDR3 coding sequence is TGTGCCAGCAGCCAAACGAACAGGGTGACAACTAATGAAAAACTGTTTTTT.